This T cell receptor (beta chain) is from a study of cytomegalovirus exposure and HLA in healthy donors. Study conclusions and caveats: TCR beta V- and J-gene trimming was later associated with a missense DCLRE1C variant. Many donors shared some public TCRs, even though most TCR sequences were rare. The study recorded 150 to 200 TCR beta chains that were cytomegalovirus-associated.

CDR3 length equals 16 residues. Trimming cost V 3 bases and J 4 bases, with 19 bases left between them. The germline V gene has CDR1 ENHRY and CDR2 SYGVKD. Primers included in the PCR were 60 Vbeta and 13 Jbeta primers. Only in-frame clones appear in the TCRdb table, and some are missing; sequencing was by immunoSEQ multiplex PCR. The sample carries 110,000 to 150,000 clones, roughly 80% recorded once. Note on this clone: Its antigen is not known.

The sequenced sample consisted of PBMCs. V gene TRBV10-3 combines with J gene TRBJ2-7; D is perhaps TRBD1 (5 bases). The clonotype comes from a male donor in good health and CMV-seronegative. The CDR3 spells CAISDSTVHPPYEQYF. DNA of the CDR3: TGTGCCATCAGTGATTCGACAGTGCACCCACCTTACGAGCAGTACTTC.